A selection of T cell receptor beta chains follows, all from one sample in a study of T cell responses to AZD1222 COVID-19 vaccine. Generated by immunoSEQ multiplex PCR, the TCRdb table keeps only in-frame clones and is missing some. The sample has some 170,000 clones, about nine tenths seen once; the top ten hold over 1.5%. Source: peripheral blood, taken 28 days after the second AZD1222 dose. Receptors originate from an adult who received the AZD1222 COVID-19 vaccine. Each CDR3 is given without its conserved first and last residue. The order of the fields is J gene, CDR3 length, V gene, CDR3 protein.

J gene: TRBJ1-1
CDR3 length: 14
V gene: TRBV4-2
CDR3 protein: ASSPGGRGFGTEAF

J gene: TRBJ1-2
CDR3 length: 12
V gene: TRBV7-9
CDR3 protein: ASSLWRQHYGYT

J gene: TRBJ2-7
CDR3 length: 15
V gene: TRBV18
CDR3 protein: ASSAPLGTTRSYEQY

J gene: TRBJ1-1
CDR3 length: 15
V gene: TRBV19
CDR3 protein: ASSNPEEVGVNTEAF

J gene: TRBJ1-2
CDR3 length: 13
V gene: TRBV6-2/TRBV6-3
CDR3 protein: ASSYSTGPNYGYT

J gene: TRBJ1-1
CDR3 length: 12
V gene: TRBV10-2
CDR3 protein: ASSGFGSPTEAF

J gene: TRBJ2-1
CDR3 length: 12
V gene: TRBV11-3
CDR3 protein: ASSSGGSYNEQF

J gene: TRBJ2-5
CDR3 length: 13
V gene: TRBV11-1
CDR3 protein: ASSSTYRRGETQY

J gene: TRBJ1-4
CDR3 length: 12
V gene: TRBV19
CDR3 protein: ASSPQGTNEKLF

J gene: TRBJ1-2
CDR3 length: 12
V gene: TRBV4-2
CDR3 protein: ASSQDWGALGYT

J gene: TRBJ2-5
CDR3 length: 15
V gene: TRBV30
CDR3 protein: AWSVGRTSGSLETQY

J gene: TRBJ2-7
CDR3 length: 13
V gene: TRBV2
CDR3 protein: ASSEEQGRRNEQY

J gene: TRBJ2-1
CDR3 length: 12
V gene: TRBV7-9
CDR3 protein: ASSLAGDSNEQF

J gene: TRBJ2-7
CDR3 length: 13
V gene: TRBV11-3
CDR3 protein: ASSLGAGQFYEQY

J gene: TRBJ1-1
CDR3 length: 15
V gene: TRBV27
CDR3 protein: ASSLSYPPGGNTEAF

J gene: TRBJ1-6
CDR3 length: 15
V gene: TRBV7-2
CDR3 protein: ASSLGGRSSYNSPLH

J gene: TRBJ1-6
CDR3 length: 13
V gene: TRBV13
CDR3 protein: ASSGGQGLGSPLH

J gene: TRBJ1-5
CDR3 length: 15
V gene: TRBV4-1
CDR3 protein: ASSRKKGQGSNQPQH

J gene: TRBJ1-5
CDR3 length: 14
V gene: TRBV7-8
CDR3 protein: ASSSPSTGENQPQH

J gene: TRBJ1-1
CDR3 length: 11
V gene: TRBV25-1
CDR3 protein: ASSEGANTEAF

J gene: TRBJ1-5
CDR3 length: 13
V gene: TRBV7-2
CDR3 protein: ASSLVAGVGQPQH

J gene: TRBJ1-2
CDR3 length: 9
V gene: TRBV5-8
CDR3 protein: ASSPARRYT

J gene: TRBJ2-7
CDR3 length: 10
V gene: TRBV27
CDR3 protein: ASASTAYEQY

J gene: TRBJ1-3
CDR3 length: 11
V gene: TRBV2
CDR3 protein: ASRQGFGNTIY

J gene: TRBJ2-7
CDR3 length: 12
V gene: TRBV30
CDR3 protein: AWSGKELSYEQY

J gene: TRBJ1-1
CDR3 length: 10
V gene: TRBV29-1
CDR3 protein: SVVGPHTEAF

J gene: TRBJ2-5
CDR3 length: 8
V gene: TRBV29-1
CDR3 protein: SGERGTQY

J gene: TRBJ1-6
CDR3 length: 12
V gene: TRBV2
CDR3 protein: ASSVGRGNSPLH

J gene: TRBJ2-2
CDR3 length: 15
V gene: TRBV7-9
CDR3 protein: ASSTGLAGDYGGELF

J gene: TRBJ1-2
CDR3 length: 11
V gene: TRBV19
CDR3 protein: ASIPPQGNGYT

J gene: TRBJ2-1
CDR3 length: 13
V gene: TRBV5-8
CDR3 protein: ASSLSGRALGEQF

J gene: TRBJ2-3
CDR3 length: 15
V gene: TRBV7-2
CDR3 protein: ASSFATSTDPTDTQY

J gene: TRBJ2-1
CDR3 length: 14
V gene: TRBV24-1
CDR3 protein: ATSEKTDLTMSKQF

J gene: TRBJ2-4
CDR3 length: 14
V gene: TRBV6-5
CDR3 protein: ASSYARGLAENIQY

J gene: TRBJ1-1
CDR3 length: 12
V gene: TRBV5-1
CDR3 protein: ASSLQGVNTEAF

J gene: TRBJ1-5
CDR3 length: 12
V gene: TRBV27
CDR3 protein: ASSFREGRQPQH

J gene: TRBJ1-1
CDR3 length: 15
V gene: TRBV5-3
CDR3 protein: ARSSTSRGGWVTEAF

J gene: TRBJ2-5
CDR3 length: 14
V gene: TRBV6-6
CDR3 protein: ASSNPSRENQETQY

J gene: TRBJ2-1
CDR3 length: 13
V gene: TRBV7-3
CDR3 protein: ASSKGTSGNGEQF

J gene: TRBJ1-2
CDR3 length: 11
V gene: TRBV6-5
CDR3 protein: ASIQQGNYGYT

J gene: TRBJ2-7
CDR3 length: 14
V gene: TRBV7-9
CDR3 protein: ASSLAGAGGSYEQY

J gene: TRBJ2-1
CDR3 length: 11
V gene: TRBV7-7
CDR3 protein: ASSLGQHNEQF

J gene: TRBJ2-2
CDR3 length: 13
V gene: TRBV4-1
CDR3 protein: ASSQEVAGAGELF

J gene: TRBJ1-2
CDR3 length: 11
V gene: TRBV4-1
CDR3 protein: ASSHTTGPGYT

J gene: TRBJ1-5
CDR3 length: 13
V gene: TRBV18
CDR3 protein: ASSNRGQEYQPQH

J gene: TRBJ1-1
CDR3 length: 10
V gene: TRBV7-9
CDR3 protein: ASNWGESEAF

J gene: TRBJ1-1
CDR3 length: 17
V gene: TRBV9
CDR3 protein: ASSVAGGGAGQKNTEAF

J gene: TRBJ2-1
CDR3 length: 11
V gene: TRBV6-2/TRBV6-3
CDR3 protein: ASSLGILGEQF

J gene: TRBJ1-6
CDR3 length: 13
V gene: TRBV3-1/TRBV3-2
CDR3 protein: ASSHFDRSNSPLH

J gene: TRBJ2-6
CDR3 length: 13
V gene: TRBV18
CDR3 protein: ASSRTVGGANVLT

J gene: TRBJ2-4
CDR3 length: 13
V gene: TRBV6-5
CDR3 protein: ASSYSVSGGNIQY

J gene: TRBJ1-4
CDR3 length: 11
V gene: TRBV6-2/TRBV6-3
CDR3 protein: ASSYRDGEKLF

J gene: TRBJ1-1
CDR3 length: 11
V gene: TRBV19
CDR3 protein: ASSMDFGHLDF

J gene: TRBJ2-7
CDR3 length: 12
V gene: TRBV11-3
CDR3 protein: ASSLRHGDYEQY

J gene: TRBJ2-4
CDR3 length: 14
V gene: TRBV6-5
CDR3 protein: ASSLGTGQVKNIQY